One sample yielded the 3 T cell receptor beta chains listed below, sequenced in a study of blood T cell repertoires in COVID-19. Generated by immunoSEQ multiplex PCR, the TCRdb table keeps only in-frame clones and is missing some. Of 180,000 or so clones in the sample, about four fifths are singletons; the top ten hold around 8%. Material: peripheral blood. The source is a woman in her seventies with acute or convalescent COVID-19.

The gene calls are TRBV7-2 and TRBJ1-1; TRBD1 matches 7 bases. The trim removed 5 bases at V and 4 bases at J, leaving 7 bases unmatched. Germline V gene data show CDR1 as SGHTA and CDR2 as FQGNSA. This CDR3 contains 14 residues. CDR3 in DNA: TGTGCCAGCAGCCCCGACAGGGCGGTCACTGAAGCTTTCTTT. The encoded protein is CASSPDRAVTEAFF. Full variable domain (rest looked up from reference TRBV7-2 and TRBJ1-1): GAGVSQSPSNKVTEKGKDVELRCDPISGHTALYWYRQSLGQGLEFLIYFQGNSAPDKSGLPSDRFSAERTGGSVSTLTIQRTQQEDSAVYLCASSPDRAVTEAFFGQGTRLTVV.

This clone turned up a few times. V gene TRBV6-2 or TRBV6-3 combines with J gene TRBJ1-5, with 11 nucleotides matching TRBD1. Trimming cost V 2 bases and J 9 bases; bases outside gene matches: 6. CDR3 size: 15 residues. Germline CDR1 MNHEY, CDR2 SVGEGT. CDR3 DNA sequence: TGTGCCAGCAGTTACGGGGACAGGGGGACGATGCCCCAGCATTTT. It encodes CASSYGDRGTMPQHF.

The CDR3 protein is CAITTGTGDNSPLHF. The CDR3 DNA reads TGTGCGATTACTACCGGGACGGGAGATAATTCACCCCTCCACTTT. The V gene is TRBV30, the J gene TRBJ1-6, with D possibly being TRBD1 (5 bases). The germline V gene has CDR1 GTSNPN and CDR2 SVGIG (reference sequence). The CDR3 loop spans 15 amino acids.